The 6 T cell receptor beta chains given below trace back to one sample, sequenced in a study of blood T cell repertoires in COVID-19. TCRdb's table, derived via immunoSEQ multiplex PCR, lists solely in-frame clones and lacks some. In the table there are 150,000 or so clones, approximately 80% of which are singletons. The sample comprised peripheral blood. These receptor sequences come from a woman aged 60-75 years with COVID-19, enrolled during active disease.

Remarks on this clone: At one boundary the junction diverges from the germline segment, which might be a read error. This rearrangement joins TRBV12-3 or TRBV12-4 to TRBJ2-1; D call uncertain. CDR3 length equals 13 residues. CDR3 coding DNA: TGTACCAGCAGTCAGGACTCCTACAATGAGCAGTTCTTC. Translating it yields CTSSQDSYNEQFF.

The chain combines TRBV5-1 with TRBJ2-3; tentative D call: TRBD1 (6 bases). Germline loops: CDR1 SGHRS, CDR2 YFSETQ. The CDR3 is 15 amino acids. The V and J ends lost 4 bases and 6 bases respectively, with 18 bases between them. CDR3 sequence: CASSPTSQGVDTQYF. CDR3 coding DNA: TGCGCCAGCAGCCCCACCTCACAGGGTGTTGATACGCAGTATTTT.

This clone was seen more than once but under ten times. The rearrangement joins TRBV4-2 to TRBJ2-7; TRBD1 might be the D (5 bases). Germline CDR1 is LGHNA and CDR2 is YNFKEQ. Deletions cut 1 base from V and 5 bases from J, with 15 bases between. The CDR3 spans 15 residues. The CDR3 region has the DNA TGTGCCAGCAGCCAAGGGATGGGGCATGCTAACGAGCAGTACTTC. Protein product: CASSQGMGHANEQYF.

The chain joins TRBV6-1 to TRBJ2-7, with 9 bases lining up with TRBD2. Germline V gene data show CDR1 as MNHNS and CDR2 as SASEGT. With V trimmed by 2 bases and J by 2 bases, 1 base remained unmatched. The CDR3 sequence is 14 residues long. The CDR3 sequence is CASSESGRTYEQYV. DNA for the CDR3: TGTGCCAGCAGTGAAAGCGGGAGGACCTACGAGCAGTACGTC.

The chain has TRBV6-6 and TRBJ1-5; no clear D. The CDR3 runs to 13 residues. The ends were cut back, 4 bases at V and 5 bases at J, with 9 bases in the middle. The germline CDR1 and CDR2 sequences are MNHNY and SVGAGI (reference sequence). CDR3 residues: CASSFDGDQPQHF. DNA for the CDR3: TGTGCCAGCAGTTTTGACGGGGATCAGCCCCAGCATTTT.

This CDR3 is CASSYRGGDGYTF. CDR3 sequence (DNA): TGTGCCAGCAGTTACAGGGGCGGCGATGGCTACACCTTC. This chain joins TRBV7-9 and TRBJ1-2; 7 bases align to TRBD1. Germline loops: CDR1 SEHNR, CDR2 FQNEAQ (reference sequence). The CDR3 covers 13 residues. V lost 6 bases, J lost 6 bases, and 7 bases stayed unmatched.